The clone carrying this TCR beta chain was counted a few times. In the authors' methods: Reference gene primer amplification gave estimated nucleated cell counts. The data were produced by immunoSEQ multiplex PCR, yet TCRdb's version contains in-frame clones alone and is incomplete. D and trimming were read from the DNA, whereas the V and J calls and clone size are those reported in that table. This table has under 80,000 clones, roughly 87% appearing once. This record comes from a study of blood T cell repertoires in COVID-19. About the research overall: COVID-19 samples collected from the United States, Italy and Spain covered acute and convalescent phases. The cDNA or gDNA used as material had been derived from T cells, B-cell-depleted T cells, or PBMCs.

The CDR3 extends over 13 amino acids. Germline assignment: CDR1 SGHTA and CDR2 FQGNSA. V lost 4 bases and J lost 4, with 8 bases in between. Sequenced sample: peripheral blood. The TCR originated in a man aged 50 to 59 with acute or convalescent COVID-19. V gene TRBV7-2 combines with J gene TRBJ1-3; no reliable D call. The CDR3 DNA reads TGTGCCAGCAGCTCCCTAGGCGGAAACACCATATATTTT. Encoded protein: CASSSLGGNTIYF.